This TCR beta chain appears in the sequencing data of a study of T cell repertoires in cytomegalovirus infection. Turning to the study itself: It was recently identified HLA-C-restricted and well-studied HLA-B-restricted CMV epitopes that the study used. Public TCR beta signatures were indicative of both CMV infection and a matching HLA type. Whole-study results and caveats: Cumulative frequency of public TCR beta families picked out carriers of CMV plus the relevant HLA. Ex vivo, HLA-C-restricted CMV-specific TCR beta clonotypes prevailed over the rest of the response.

On this clonotype: Its matching antigen is unknown.

This CDR3 region has 19 residues. Germline V gives CDR1 LGHDT, CDR2 YNNKEL (reference sequence). Between the trimmed V and J ends, which lost 0 bases and 0 bases, there was a span of 18 bases. TCRdb reprocessed the reads with MiXCR, giving one entry per CDR3 protein. The table shows 700,000 to 850,000 distinct CDR3 sequences, with 30% to 35% occurring only once. The gene calls are TRBV3-1 and TRBJ2-1; D might be TRBD1 or TRBD2, each matching 5 bases. This clonotype was obtained from a human donor in good health (CMV status not recorded). Some clones in this sample may be carry-over from other donors' samples. The material sequenced was cultured CD8+ T cells from PBMCs, taken from culture after CMV antigen stimulation. The CDR3 DNA reads TGTGCCAGCAGCCAAGATGATGGGGCAGGGACCAGCTCCTACAATGAGCAGTTCTTC. Translating it yields CASSQDDGAGTSSYNEQFF.